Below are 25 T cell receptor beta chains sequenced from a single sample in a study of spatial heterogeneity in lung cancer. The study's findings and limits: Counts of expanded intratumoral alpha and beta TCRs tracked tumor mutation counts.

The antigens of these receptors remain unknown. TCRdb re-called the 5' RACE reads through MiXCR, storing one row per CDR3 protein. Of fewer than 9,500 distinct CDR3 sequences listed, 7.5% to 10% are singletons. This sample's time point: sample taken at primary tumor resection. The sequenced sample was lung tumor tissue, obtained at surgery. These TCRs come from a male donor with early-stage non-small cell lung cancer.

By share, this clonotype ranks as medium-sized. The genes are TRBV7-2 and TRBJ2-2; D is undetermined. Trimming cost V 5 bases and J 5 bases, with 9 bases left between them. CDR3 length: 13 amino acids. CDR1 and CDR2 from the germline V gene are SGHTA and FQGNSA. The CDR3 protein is CASSQLLTGELFF. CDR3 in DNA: TGTGCCAGCAGCCAGTTACTTACCGGGGAGCTGTTTTTT. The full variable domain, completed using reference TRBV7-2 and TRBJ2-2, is GAGVSQSPSNKVTEKGKDVELRCDPISGHTALYWYRQSLGQGLEFLIYFQGNSAPDKSGLPSDRFSAERTGGSVSTLTIQRTQQEDSAVYLCASSQLLTGELFFGEGSRLTVL.

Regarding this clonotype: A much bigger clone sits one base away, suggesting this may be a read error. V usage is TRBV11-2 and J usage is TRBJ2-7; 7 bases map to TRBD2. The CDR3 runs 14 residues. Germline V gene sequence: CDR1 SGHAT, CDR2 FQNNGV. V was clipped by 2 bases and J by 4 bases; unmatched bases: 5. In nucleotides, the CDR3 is TGTGCCAGCAGCTTACACTGGGGGGGGTACGAGCAGTACTTC. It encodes CASSLHWGGYEQYF.

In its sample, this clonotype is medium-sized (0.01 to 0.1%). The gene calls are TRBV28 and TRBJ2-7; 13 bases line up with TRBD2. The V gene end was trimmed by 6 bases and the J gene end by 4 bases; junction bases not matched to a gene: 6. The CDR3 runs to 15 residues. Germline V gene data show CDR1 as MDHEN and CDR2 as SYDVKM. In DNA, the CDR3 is TGTGCCAGCAGCTATCTGGGACTAGCGGGATACGAGCAGTACTTC. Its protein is CASSYLGLAGYEQYF.

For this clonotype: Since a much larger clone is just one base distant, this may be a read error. The CDR3 nucleotides are TGTGCCAGCAGCTTAGAGCTCCAAGAGACCCGGTACTTC. Its protein is CASSLELQETRYF. The chain uses TRBV7-3 and TRBJ2-5, with D uncertain. The CDR3 spans 13 residues. Germline assignment: CDR1 SGHTA and CDR2 FQGTGA.

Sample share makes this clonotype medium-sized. CDR3 DNA: TGCAGCGTTGCCAGGACAGGGGAAACAGATACGCAGTATTTT. Protein sequence: CSVARTGETDTQYF. The V call is TRBV29-1, the J call TRBJ2-3, with TRBD1 identical over 9 bases. J lost 3 bases, V lost 4 bases, and 5 bases had no gene match. The CDR3 length is 14 residues. In germline, CDR1 is SQVTM, CDR2 ANQGSEA.

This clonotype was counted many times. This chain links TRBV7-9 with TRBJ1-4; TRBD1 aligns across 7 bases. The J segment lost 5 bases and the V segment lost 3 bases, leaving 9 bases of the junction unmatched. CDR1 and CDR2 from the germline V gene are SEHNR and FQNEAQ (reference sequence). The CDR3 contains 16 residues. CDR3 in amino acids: CASSFAPGTENEKLFF. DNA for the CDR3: TGTGCCAGCAGCTTCGCCCCCGGGACAGAGAATGAAAAACTGTTTTTT.

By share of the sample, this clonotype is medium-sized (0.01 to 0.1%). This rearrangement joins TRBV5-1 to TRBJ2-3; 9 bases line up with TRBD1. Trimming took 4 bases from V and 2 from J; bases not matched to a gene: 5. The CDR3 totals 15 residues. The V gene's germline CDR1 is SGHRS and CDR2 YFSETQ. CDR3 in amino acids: CASSLRDRATDTQYF. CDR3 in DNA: TGCGCCAGCAGCCTACGGGACAGGGCCACAGATACGCAGTATTTT.

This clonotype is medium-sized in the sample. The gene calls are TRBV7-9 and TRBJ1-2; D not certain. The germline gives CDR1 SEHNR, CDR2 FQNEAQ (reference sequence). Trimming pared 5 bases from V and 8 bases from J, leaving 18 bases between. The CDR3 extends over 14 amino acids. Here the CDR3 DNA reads TGTGCCAGCAGCCCTGCTGGACCCAAAAAAGGCTACACCTTC. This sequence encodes CASSPAGPKKGYTF.

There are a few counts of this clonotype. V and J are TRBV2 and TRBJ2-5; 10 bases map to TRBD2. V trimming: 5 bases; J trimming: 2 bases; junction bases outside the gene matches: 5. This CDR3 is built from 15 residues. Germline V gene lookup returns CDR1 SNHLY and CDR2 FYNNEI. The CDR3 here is CASSRAGGLQETQYF. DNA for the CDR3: TGTGCCAGCAGTCGAGCGGGGGGGCTACAAGAGACCCAGTACTTC.

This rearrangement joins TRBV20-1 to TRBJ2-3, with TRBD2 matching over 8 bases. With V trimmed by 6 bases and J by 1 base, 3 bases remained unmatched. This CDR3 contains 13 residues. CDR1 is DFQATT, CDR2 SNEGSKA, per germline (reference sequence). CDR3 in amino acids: CSAELAGTDTQYF. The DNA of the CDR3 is TGCAGTGCGGAACTAGCGGGCACAGATACGCAGTATTTT.

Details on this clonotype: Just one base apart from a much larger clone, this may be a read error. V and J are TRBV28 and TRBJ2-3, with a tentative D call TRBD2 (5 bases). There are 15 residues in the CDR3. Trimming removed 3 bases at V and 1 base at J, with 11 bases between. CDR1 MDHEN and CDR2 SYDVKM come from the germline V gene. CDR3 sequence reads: CASSFFVGGTDTQYF. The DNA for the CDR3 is TGTGCCAGCAGTTTCTTTGTGGGAGGCACAGATACGCAGTATTTT.

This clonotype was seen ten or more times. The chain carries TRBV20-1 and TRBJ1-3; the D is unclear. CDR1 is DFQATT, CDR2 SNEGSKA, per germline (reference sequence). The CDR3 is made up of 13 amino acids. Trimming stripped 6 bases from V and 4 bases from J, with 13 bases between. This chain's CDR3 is CSAPGPGGNTIYF. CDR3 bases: TGCAGTGCCCCTGGGCCTGGGGGAAACACCATATATTTT.

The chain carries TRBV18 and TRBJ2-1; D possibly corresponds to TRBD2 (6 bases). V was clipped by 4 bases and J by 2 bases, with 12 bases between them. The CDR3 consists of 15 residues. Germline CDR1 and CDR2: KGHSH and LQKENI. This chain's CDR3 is CASSHGGYPYNEQFF. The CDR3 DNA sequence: TGTGCCAGCTCACATGGGGGGTACCCCTACAATGAGCAGTTCTTC.

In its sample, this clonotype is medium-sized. In DNA form, the CDR3 reads TGTGCCCGGGGACGGACGAACACCGGGGAGCTGTTTTTT. This sequence encodes CARGRTNTGELFF. The chain couples TRBV30 to TRBJ2-2; D may be TRBD1 or TRBD2 (5 bases each). Per germline, CDR1 GTSNPN and CDR2 SVGIG (reference sequence). The CDR3 is 13 amino acids. V was pared by 8 bases and J by 0 bases, with 10 bases between.

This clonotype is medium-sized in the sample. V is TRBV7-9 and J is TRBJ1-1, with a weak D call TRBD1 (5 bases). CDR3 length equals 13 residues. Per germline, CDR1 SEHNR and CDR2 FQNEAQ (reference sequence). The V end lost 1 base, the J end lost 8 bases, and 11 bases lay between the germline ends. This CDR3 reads CASSLEVAGEAFF. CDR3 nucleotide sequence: TGTGCCAGCAGCTTAGAAGTGGCAGGGGAAGCTTTCTTT.

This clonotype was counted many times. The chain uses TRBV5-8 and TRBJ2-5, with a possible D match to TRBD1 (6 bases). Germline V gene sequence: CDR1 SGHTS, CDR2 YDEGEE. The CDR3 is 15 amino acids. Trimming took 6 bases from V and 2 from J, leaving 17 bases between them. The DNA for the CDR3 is TGTGCCAGCAACCCAACAGGGAACGAACAAGAGACCCAGTACTTC. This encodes CASNPTGNEQETQYF.

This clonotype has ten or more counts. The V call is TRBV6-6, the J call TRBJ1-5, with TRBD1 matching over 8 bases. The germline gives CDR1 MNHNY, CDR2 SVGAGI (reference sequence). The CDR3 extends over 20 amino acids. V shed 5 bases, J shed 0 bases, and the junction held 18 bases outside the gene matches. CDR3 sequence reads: CASSNGRAGGATNSNQPQHF. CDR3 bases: TGTGCCAGCAGTAACGGACGCGCAGGGGGCGCGACTAATAGCAATCAGCCCCAGCATTTT.

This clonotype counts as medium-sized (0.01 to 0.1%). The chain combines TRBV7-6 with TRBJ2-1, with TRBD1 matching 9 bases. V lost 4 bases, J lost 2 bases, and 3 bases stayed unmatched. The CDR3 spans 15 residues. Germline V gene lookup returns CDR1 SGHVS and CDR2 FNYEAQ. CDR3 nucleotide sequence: TGTGCCAGCAGCTCCGGGACAGGGACCTACAATGAGCAGTTCTTC. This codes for CASSSGTGTYNEQFF.

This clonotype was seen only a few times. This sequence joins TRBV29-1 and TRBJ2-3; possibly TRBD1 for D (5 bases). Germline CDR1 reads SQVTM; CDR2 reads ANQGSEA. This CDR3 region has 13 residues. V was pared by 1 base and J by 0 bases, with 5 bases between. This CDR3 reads CSVEGQSTDTQYF. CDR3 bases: TGCAGCGTTGAAGGACAGAGCACAGATACGCAGTATTTT.

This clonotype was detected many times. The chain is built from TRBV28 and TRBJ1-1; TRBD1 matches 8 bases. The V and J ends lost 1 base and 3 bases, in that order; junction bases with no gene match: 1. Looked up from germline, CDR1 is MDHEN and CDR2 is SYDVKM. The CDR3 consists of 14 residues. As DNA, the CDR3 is TGTGCCAGCAGTTTATTACAGGGGGACACTGAAGCTTTCTTT. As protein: CASSLLQGDTEAFF.

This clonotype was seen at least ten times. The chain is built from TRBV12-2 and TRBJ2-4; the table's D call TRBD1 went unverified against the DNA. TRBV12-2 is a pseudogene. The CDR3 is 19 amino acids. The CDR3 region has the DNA TGTGCAAGTCGCTATAAAAGGGGACGAGGGACCGGTAATAAAAACATTCAGTACTTC. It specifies CASRYKRGRGTGNKNIQYF.

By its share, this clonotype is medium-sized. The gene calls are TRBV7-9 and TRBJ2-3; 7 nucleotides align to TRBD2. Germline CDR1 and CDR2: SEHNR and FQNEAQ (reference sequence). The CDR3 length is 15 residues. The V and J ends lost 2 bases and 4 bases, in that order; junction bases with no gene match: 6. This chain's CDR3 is CASSLLRGGADTQYF. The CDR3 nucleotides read TGTGCCAGCAGCTTACTCCGCGGGGGTGCAGATACGCAGTATTTT.

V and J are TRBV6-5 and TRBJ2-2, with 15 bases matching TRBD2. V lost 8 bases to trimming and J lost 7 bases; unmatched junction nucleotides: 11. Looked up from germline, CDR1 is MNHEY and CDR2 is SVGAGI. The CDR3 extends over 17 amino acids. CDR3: CASRPRTSGGADGELFF. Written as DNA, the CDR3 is TGTGCCAGCCGCCCGCGGACTAGCGGGGGGGCCGACGGGGAGCTGTTTTTT.

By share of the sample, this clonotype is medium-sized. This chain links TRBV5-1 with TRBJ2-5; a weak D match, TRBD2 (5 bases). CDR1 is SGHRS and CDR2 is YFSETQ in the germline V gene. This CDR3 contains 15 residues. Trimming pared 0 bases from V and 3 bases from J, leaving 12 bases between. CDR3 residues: CASSLVGVGEETQYF. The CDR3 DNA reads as TGCGCCAGCAGCTTGGTTGGCGTCGGGGAAGAGACCCAGTACTTC.

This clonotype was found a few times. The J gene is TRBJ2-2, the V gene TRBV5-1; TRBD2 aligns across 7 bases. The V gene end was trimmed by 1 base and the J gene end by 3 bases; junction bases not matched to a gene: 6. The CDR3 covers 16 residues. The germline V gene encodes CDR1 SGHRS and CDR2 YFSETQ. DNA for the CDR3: TGCGCCAGCAGCTTGTCGGCGGGAGTGGACACCGGGGAGCTGTTTTTT. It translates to CASSLSAGVDTGELFF.